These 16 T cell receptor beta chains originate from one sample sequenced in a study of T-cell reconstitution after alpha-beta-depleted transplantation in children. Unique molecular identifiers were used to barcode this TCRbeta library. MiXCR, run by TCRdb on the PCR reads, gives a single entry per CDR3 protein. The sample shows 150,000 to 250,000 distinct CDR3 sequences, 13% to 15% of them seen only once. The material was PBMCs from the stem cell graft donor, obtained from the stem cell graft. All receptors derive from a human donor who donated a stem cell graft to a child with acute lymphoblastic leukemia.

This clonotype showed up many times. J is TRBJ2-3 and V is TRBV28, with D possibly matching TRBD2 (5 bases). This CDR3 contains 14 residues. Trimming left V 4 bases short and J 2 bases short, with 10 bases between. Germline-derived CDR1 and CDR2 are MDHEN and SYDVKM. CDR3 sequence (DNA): TGTGCCAGCAGTTCGGACTCCTCCACAGATACGCAGTATTTT. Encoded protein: CASSSDSSTDTQYF.

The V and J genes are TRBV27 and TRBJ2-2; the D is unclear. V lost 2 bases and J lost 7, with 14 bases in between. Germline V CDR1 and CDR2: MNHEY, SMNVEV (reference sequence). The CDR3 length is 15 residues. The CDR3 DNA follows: TGTGCCAGCAGTTTAAGTGCGAGCGTCGGCGGGGAGCTGTTTTTT. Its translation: CASSLSASVGGELFF.

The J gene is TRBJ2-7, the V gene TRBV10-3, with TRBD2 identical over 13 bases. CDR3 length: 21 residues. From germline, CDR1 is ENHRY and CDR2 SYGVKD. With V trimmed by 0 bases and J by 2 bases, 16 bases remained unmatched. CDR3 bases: TGTGCCATCAGTGAGTCGATCATAGGACCGCTGACTAGCGGGAGGCCCTACGAGCAGTACTTC. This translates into CAISESIIGPLTSGRPYEQYF.

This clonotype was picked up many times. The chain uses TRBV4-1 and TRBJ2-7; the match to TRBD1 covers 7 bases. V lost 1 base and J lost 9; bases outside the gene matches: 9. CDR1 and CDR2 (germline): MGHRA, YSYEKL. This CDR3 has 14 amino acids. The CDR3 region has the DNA TGCGCCAGCAGCCAAGGGGGCAGGGGGTACAGGCAGTACTTC. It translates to CASSQGGRGYRQYF.

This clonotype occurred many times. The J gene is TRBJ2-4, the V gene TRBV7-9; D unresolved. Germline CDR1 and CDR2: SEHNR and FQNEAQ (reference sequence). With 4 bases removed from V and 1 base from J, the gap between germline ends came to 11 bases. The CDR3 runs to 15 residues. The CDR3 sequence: CASSSPGGAKNIQYF. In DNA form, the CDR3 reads TGTGCCAGCAGCTCCCCAGGTGGTGCCAAAAACATTCAGTACTTC.

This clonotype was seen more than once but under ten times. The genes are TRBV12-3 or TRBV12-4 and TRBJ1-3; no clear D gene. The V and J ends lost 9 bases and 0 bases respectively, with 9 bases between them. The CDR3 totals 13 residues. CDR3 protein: CARPDASGNTIYF. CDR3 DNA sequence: TGTGCCAGACCAGACGCCTCTGGAAACACCATATATTTT.

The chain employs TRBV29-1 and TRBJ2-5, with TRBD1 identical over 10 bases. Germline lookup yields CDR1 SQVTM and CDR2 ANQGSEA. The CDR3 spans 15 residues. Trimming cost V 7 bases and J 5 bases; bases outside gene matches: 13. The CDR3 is CSDTHDRGPGETQYF. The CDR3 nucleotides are TGCAGCGATACCCATGACAGGGGGCCTGGGGAGACCCAGTACTTC.

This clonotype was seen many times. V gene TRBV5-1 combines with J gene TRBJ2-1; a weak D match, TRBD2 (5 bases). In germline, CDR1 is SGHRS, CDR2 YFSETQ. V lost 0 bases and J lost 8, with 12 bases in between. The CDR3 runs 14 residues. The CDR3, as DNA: TGCGCCAGCAGCTTGGCGGCTAGCCGCCATGAGCAGTTCTTC. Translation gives CASSLAASRHEQFF.

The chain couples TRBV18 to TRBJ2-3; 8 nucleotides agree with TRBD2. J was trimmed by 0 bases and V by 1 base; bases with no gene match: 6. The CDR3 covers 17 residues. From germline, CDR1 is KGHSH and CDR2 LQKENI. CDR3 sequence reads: CASSPRPPSGSTDTQYF. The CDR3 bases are TGTGCCAGCTCACCACGGCCCCCTAGCGGGAGCACAGATACGCAGTATTTT.

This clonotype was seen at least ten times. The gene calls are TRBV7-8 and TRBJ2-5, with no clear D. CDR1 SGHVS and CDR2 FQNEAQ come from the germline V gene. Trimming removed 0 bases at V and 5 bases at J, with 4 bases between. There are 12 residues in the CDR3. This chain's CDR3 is CASSLASETQYF. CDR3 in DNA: TGTGCCAGCAGCTTAGCGAGTGAGACCCAGTACTTC.

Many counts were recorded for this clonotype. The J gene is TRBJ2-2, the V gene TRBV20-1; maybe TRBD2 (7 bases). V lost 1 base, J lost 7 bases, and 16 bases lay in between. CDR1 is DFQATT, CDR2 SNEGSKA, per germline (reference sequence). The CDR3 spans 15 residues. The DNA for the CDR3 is TGCAGTGCTAGAGGAGGGGGGGCGCGGGACGGGGAGCTGTTTTTT. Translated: CSARGGGARDGELFF.

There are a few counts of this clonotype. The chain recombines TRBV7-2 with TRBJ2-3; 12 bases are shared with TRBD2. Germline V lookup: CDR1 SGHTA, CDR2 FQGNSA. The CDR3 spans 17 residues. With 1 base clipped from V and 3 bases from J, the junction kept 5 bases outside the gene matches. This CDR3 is CASSLVTSGSMTDTQYF. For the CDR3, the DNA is TGTGCCAGCAGCTTAGTGACTAGCGGGAGTATGACAGATACGCAGTATTTT.

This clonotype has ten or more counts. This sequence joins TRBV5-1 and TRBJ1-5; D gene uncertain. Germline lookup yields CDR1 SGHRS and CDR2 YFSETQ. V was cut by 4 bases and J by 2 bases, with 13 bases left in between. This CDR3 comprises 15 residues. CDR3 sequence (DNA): TGCGCCAGCAGCCGCCTTCCCGGGGGCAATCAGCCCCAGCATTTT. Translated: CASSRLPGGNQPQHF.

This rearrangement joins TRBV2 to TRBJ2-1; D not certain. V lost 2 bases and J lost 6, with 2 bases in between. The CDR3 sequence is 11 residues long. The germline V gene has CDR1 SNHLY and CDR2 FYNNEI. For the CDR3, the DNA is TGTGCCAGCAGTGAACGCAATGAGCAGTTCTTC. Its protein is CASSERNEQFF.

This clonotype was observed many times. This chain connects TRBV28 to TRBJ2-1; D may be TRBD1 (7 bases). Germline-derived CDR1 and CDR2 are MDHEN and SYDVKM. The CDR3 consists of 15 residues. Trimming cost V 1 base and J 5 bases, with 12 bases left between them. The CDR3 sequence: CASSLFGGGHNEQFF. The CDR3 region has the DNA TGTGCCAGCAGTTTATTCGGAGGGGGCCACAATGAGCAGTTCTTC.

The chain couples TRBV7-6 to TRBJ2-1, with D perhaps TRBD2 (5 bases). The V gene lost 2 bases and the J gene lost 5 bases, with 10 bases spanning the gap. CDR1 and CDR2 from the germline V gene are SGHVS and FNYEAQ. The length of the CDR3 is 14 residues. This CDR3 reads CASSLISGNNEQFF. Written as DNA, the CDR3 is TGTGCCAGCAGCTTAATTTCCGGGAACAATGAGCAGTTCTTC. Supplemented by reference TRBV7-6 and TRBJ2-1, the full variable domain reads GAGVSQSPRYKVTKRGQDVALRCDPISGHVSLYWYRQALGQGPEFLTYFNYEAQQDKSGLPNDRFSAERPEGSISTLTIQRTEQRDSAMYRCASSLISGNNEQFFGPGTRLTVL.